A selection of T cell receptor beta chains follows, all from one sample in a study of shared clonotypes between healthy human individuals. TCRdb's table, derived via immunoSEQ multiplex PCR, lists solely in-frame clones and lacks some. The sample comprises approximately 2,000,000 clones, about 94% of which are singletons, and under 2% rests with the top ten. Sequencing was performed on naive CD8+ T cells from PBMCs. The source of these receptors is a man between 18 and 29 years old in good health. Some clones in this sample may be carry-over from other donors' samples. Both conserved end residues are part of each CDR3. Each record gives: CDR3 DNA, CDR3 protein, clone size, V gene, J gene, D gene. A D gene is named only where the DNA matches it firmly. Clone size appears in some rows only: once, few, many, or a class for an expanded clone.

CDR3nt: TGTGCCAGCAGCTTAGCGGCCGGGACTTACAATGAGCAGTTCTTC
CDR3aa: CASSLAAGTYNEQFF
abundance: .
v_gene: TRBV7-9
j_gene: TRBJ2-1
d_gene: .

CDR3nt: TGTGCCAGCAGTGAAGTCGGAAGGGTATATGAAGCTTTCTTT
CDR3aa: CASSEVGRVYEAFF
abundance: .
v_gene: TRBV2
j_gene: TRBJ1-1
d_gene: .

CDR3nt: TGTGCCAGCAGCTATGGCGTGGTTCTCGAGCAGTACTTC
CDR3aa: CASSYGVVLEQYF
abundance: few
v_gene: TRBV28
j_gene: TRBJ2-7
d_gene: .

CDR3nt: TGTGCCAGTAGTCCCCCCGCAGGGGGCTGGTGCACCTTC
CDR3aa: CASSPPAGGWCTF
abundance: .
v_gene: TRBV19
j_gene: TRBJ1-2
d_gene: TRBD1

CDR3nt: TGTGCCAGCAGTCCCATTAGCGGGGGCTTCACAGATACGCAGTATTTT
CDR3aa: CASSPISGGFTDTQYF
abundance: .
v_gene: TRBV2
j_gene: TRBJ2-3
d_gene: TRBD2

CDR3nt: TGTGCCAGTAGTACCGCCTTAGGAGGGACTAGCGGGAATGAGCAGTTCTTC
CDR3aa: CASSTALGGTSGNEQFF
abundance: .
v_gene: TRBV19
j_gene: TRBJ2-1
d_gene: TRBD2

CDR3nt: TGTGCCAGCAGCTTAGGGTCGGGTGGCTACACCTTC
CDR3aa: CASSLGSGGYTF
abundance: .
v_gene: TRBV5-6
j_gene: TRBJ1-2
d_gene: .

CDR3nt: TGTGCCAGCAGCTTTCGACGGGCCTACGAGCAGTACTTC
CDR3aa: CASSFRRAYEQYF
abundance: once
v_gene: TRBV5-8
j_gene: TRBJ2-7
d_gene: .

CDR3nt: TGTGCCAGCAGCTTATTTTGGACAGGGGTAAACAATGAGCAGTTCTTC
CDR3aa: CASSLFWTGVNNEQFF
abundance: .
v_gene: TRBV13
j_gene: TRBJ2-1
d_gene: TRBD1

CDR3nt: TGTGCCACCGGGACGCTTAACAATGAGCAGTTCTTC
CDR3aa: CATGTLNNEQFF
abundance: .
v_gene: TRBV15
j_gene: TRBJ2-1
d_gene: .

CDR3nt: TGTGCCAGCAGTGGGTCTACTAGCGGGGCCCCCCGGTTCTTC
CDR3aa: CASSGSTSGAPRFF
abundance: .
v_gene: TRBV25-1
j_gene: TRBJ2-1
d_gene: TRBD2

CDR3nt: TGTGCCAGCAGCTTAAGAAAGGGCACGATAGAGACCCAGTACTTC
CDR3aa: CASSLRKGTIETQYF
abundance: .
v_gene: TRBV7-9
j_gene: TRBJ2-5
d_gene: .

CDR3nt: TGTGCCAGCAGGCCTAGCTGGCGCACAGATACGCAGTATTTT
CDR3aa: CASRPSWRTDTQYF
abundance: .
v_gene: TRBV14
j_gene: TRBJ2-3
d_gene: .